Sequencing of this T cell receptor (beta chain) was carried out in a study of T cell responses to AZD1222 COVID-19 vaccine. The V gene lost 2 bases and the J gene lost 5 bases, with 7 bases spanning the gap. The germline gives CDR1 GTSNPN, CDR2 SVGIG (reference sequence). The CDR3 consists of 12 residues. Whole-study findings and limits: Within unmutated variant regions lay the reported targets of nearly half of spike-specific TCRs. Possibly, clonal diversity was underestimated; donors were largely white British and included more females.

Comment on this clone: Its antigen is currently unknown.

Sequencing was performed with immunoSEQ multiplex PCR; in TCRdb, only in-frame clones are kept and a portion is missing. The repertoire holds 100,000 to 150,000 clones, with roughly 91% as singletons. The V call is TRBV30, the J call TRBJ2-1; D gene uncertain. The source material was peripheral blood, sampled 28 days after the second AZD1222 dose. The TCR comes from an adult who received the AZD1222 COVID-19 vaccine. CDR3 DNA: TGTGCCTGGAGTTCGGTAGACAATGAGCAGTTCTTC. Its translation is CAWSSVDNEQFF.